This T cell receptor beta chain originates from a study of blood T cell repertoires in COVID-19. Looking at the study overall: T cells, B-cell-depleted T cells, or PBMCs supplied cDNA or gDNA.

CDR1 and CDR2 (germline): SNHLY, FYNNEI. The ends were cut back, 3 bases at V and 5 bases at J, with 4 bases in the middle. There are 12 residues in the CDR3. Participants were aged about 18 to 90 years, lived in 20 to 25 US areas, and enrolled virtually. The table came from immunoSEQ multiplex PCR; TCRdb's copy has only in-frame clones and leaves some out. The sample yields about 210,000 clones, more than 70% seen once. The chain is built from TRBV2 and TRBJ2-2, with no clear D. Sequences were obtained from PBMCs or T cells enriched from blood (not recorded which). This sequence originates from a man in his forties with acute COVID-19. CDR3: CASSDPTGELFF. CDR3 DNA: TGTGCCAGCAGTGACCCTACCGGGGAGCTGTTTTTT.